This T cell receptor beta chain was identified in a study of tumor-infiltrating lymphocytes in primary liver carcinoma. A primer matching the constant region was used to make TCR beta cDNA from approximately 520 ng of total RNA. Three nested multiplex PCR rounds, a slightly modified ARM-PCR, produced the libraries for TCR beta. Two initial PCR rounds of about 10 cycles each paired TRBV1-TRBV30 forward primers with a C-beta reverse primer. TCRdb reprocessed the multiplex PCR reads via MiXCR and lists one record per CDR3 protein. The sample lists 310,000 or so distinct CDR3 sequences, less than 70% seen once, with under 8.5% in the top ten. About this clonotype: One base away lies a much larger clone, so this may be a sequencing read error. Because the CDR3 is missing its conserved closing phenylalanine or tryptophan, this is likely a read error.

In addition to blood RNA drawn from unsorted whole blood, germline DNA was extracted. The CDR3 covers 15 residues. The germline V gene has CDR1 MNHEY and CDR2 SVGAGI. V shed 0 bases and J 5 bases; nucleotides not matched to a gene: 1. The origin of this receptor is a middle-aged man with primary liver carcinoma and hepatitis B virus infection. The sample was peripheral blood. This chain joins TRBV6-5 and TRBJ1-5; 10 bases are a match to TRBD1. The CDR3 nucleotides are TGTGCCAGCAGTTACTCGGGGACAGGGGATCAGCCCCAGCATTCT. Its translation is CASSYSGTGDQPQHS.